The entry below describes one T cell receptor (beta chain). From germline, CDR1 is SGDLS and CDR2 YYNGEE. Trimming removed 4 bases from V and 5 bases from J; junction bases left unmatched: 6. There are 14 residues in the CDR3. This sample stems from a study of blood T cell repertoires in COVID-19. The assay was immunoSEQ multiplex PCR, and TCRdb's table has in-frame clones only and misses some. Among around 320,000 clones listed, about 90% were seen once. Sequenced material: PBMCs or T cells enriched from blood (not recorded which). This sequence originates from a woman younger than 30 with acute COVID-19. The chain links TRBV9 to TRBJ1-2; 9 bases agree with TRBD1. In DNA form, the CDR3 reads TGTGCCAGCAGCCCTCGGACAGGGGCGTATGGCTACACCTTC. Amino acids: CASSPRTGAYGYTF.